Listed here are 30 T cell receptor beta chains from one sample, sequenced in a study of response to subunit inactivated influenza vaccine. Via MiXCR, TCRdb re-called the RT-PCR reads, giving one row per CDR3 protein. This table has more than 550,000 distinct CDR3 sequences, about 11% appearing once. The same sample was also studied in work on T cells expressing NK-cell markers. From that report: 5'RACE template switching with UMIs generated TCR beta cDNA.

This specimen was PBMCs from blood, taken on the day of vaccination. These receptors were collected from a man aged 50-59 years who received an inactivated influenza vaccine.

The chain links TRBV7-8 to TRBJ1-1, with 8 bases aligning to TRBD1. Looked up from germline, CDR1 is SGHVS and CDR2 is FQNEAQ. Germline trimming cut 1 base from V and 5 bases from J; bases unmatched to any gene: 9. This CDR3 has 16 residues. CDR3 region: CASSLGTGITGTEAFF. The CDR3 coding sequence is TGTGCCAGCAGCTTAGGGACAGGGATCACGGGGACTGAAGCTTTCTTT.

This clonotype was observed a few times. The chain joins TRBV12-3 or TRBV12-4 to TRBJ2-5, with TRBD1 matching over 7 bases. Trimming cost V 3 bases and J 3 bases; bases outside gene matches: 4. This CDR3 is 14 amino acids long. In nucleotides, the CDR3 is TGTGCCAGCAGTTTTCGACAGGGCGAAGAGACCCAGTACTTC. Protein: CASSFRQGEETQYF.

This clonotype was observed a few times. This chain links TRBV27 with TRBJ1-1, with a tentative D call TRBD1 (5 bases). The length of the CDR3 is 14 residues. With 2 bases removed from V and 2 bases from J, the gap between germline ends came to 9 bases. CDR1 and CDR2 (germline): MNHEY, SMNVEV (reference sequence). The CDR3: CASSLGDLNTEAFF. CDR3 coding DNA: TGTGCCAGCAGTTTAGGGGACCTAAACACTGAAGCTTTCTTT.

The chain has TRBV12-3 or TRBV12-4 and TRBJ1-1, with 7 bases that match TRBD1. The CDR3 loop spans 15 amino acids. V shed 6 bases and J 0 bases; nucleotides not matched to a gene: 7. The CDR3 loop is CASRTDRVLNTEAFF. CDR3 DNA: TGTGCCAGCAGAACTGACAGGGTCCTGAACACTGAAGCTTTCTTT.

V usage is TRBV7-2 and J usage is TRBJ2-5; TRBD2 agrees at 9 bases. V lost 6 bases, J lost 1 base, and 9 bases stayed unmatched. From germline, CDR1 is SGHTA and CDR2 FQGNSA. The CDR3 has 16 amino acids. As DNA, the CDR3 is TGTGCCAGCAGTGAATTAGCGGGAGTGTTCCAAGAGACCCAGTACTTC. Its translation is CASSELAGVFQETQYF.

V is TRBV29-1 and J is TRBJ2-3; D is unresolved. The germline V and J ends were trimmed by 7 bases and 7 bases, with 12 bases remaining between them. Germline CDR1 and CDR2: SQVTM and ANQGSEA. The CDR3 totals 11 residues. The CDR3: CSGADTYTQYF. CDR3 nucleotides: TGCAGCGGCGCCGACACTTATACGCAGTATTTT.

This chain joins TRBV10-3 and TRBJ2-1; perhaps TRBD2 as D (6 bases). CDR3 length: 15 amino acids. V was trimmed by 2 bases and J by 2 bases, leaving 10 bases between them. Germline V CDR1 and CDR2: ENHRY, SYGVKD. The CDR3 DNA reads TGTGCCATCAGTGAGAAGACGGGGGCCTACAATGAGCAGTTCTTC. This encodes CAISEKTGAYNEQFF.

CDR3 nucleotide sequence: TGTGCCAGCAGCTTACCGGGCGAGAACACCGGGGAGCTGTTTTTT. Translation: CASSLPGENTGELFF. This chain joins TRBV7-2 and TRBJ2-2, with no clear D. The CDR3 covers 15 residues. The germline gives CDR1 SGHTA, CDR2 FQGNSA. Trimming left V 2 bases short and J 1 base short, with 8 bases between.

On this clonotype: Compared with germline, one end of the junction differs, possibly owing to a read error. The chain recombines TRBV4-1 with TRBJ2-7; 9 nucleotides line up with TRBD1. The CDR3 length is 14 residues. Germline assignment: CDR1 MGHRA and CDR2 YSYEKL. CDR3 in DNA: TGCGTCAGCAGCCGGGAGACAGGGGGCTACGAGCAGTACTTC. Translating gives CVSSRETGGYEQYF.

This clonotype was recorded a few times. The V gene is TRBV7-9, the J gene TRBJ2-5; D gene ambiguous. Trimming pared 2 bases from V and 4 bases from J, leaving 8 bases between. Germline V gene sequence: CDR1 SEHNR, CDR2 FQNEAQ (reference sequence). The CDR3 length is 13 residues. CDR3: CASSLNLPETQYF. The DNA for the CDR3 is TGTGCCAGCAGCTTAAATCTTCCAGAGACCCAGTACTTC. The complete variable domain, with remaining parts taken from reference TRBV7-9 and TRBJ2-5, reads DTGVSQNPRHKITKRGQNVTFRCDPISEHNRLYWYRQTLGQGPEFLTYFQNEAQLEKSRLLSDRFSAERPKGSFSTLEIQRTEQGDSAMYLCASSLNLPETQYFGPGTRLLVL.

This clonotype was counted only a few times. This sequence joins TRBV6-2 or TRBV6-3 and TRBJ2-4, with 7 bases matching TRBD1. The CDR3 runs to 14 residues. The germline CDR1 and CDR2 sequences are MNHEY and SVGEGT. Unmatched junction bases numbered 3, after V lost 3 bases and J lost 4 bases. CDR3: CASSYGDSKNIQYF. Written as DNA, the CDR3 is TGTGCCAGCAGTTATGGGGACAGTAAAAACATTCAGTACTTC.

The genes are TRBV4-3 and TRBJ1-1; TRBD1 matches 8 bases. V trimming: 1 base; J trimming: 4 bases; junction bases outside the gene matches: 5. The germline gives CDR1 LGHNA, CDR2 YSLEER. The CDR3 totals 15 residues. CDR3 in DNA: TGCGCCAGCAGCCAAGCGGACAGGGTCGGCACTGAAGCTTTCTTT. It yields the protein CASSQADRVGTEAFF.

This clonotype turned up a few times. This rearrangement joins TRBV6-5 to TRBJ2-7; 8 bases fit TRBD2. Germline V gene lookup returns CDR1 MNHEY and CDR2 SVGAGI. The CDR3 sequence is 16 residues long. Trimming cost V 0 bases and J 3 bases; bases outside gene matches: 7. CDR3: CASSYSGGREGYEQYF. CDR3 nucleotides: TGTGCCAGCAGTTACTCTGGGGGCCGGGAGGGCTACGAGCAGTACTTC.

V gene TRBV7-9 combines with J gene TRBJ2-7; weak D call: TRBD2 (5 bases). Trimming removed 9 bases from V and 7 bases from J, with 22 bases in between. The CDR3 covers 14 residues. Germline-derived CDR1 and CDR2 are SEHNR and FQNEAQ (reference sequence). CDR3 bases: TGTGCCAGTACCCTCTGGACTCTAACGGGGGAGCAGTACTTC. The encoded protein is CASTLWTLTGEQYF.

V is TRBV6-2 or TRBV6-3 and J is TRBJ2-7; possible D gene TRBD1, 7 bases. The germline CDR1 and CDR2 sequences are MNHEY and SVGEGT. There are 15 residues in the CDR3. Trimming left V 4 bases short and J 3 bases short, with 16 bases between. The CDR3 sequence: CASSSWTGLNYEQYF. CDR3 bases: TGTGCCAGCAGTTCCTGGACAGGACTAAACTACGAGCAGTACTTC.

In its sample, this clonotype was seen a few times. The genes are TRBV28 and TRBJ1-1; TRBD1 matches 9 bases. The CDR3 contains 14 residues. Unmatched junction bases numbered 13, after V lost 7 bases and J lost 10 bases. Looked up from germline, CDR1 is MDHEN and CDR2 is SYDVKM. The CDR3: CASNPGQGIRTAFF. The CDR3 DNA follows: TGTGCCAGCAACCCCGGACAGGGGATACGTACAGCTTTCTTT.

This clonotype was picked up a small number of times. V and J are TRBV6-5 and TRBJ2-1; the D is unclear. This CDR3 region has 14 residues. Germline assignment: CDR1 MNHEY and CDR2 SVGAGI. V was pared by 2 bases and J by 4 bases, with 9 bases between. CDR3: CASSYHRNYNEQFF. CDR3 DNA: TGTGCCAGCAGTTACCACAGAAATTACAATGAGCAGTTCTTC.

The chain couples TRBV14 to TRBJ1-2; D call uncertain. Germline CDR1 reads SGHDN; CDR2 reads FVKESK. There are 15 residues in the CDR3. V was pared by 3 bases and J by 4 bases, with 15 bases between. The CDR3 loop reads CASSQVNGYSYGYTF. Here the CDR3 DNA reads TGTGCCAGCAGCCAGGTTAACGGTTATAGCTATGGCTACACCTTC.

The CDR3: CAWSVIAATYEQYF. CDR3 DNA: TGTGCCTGGAGTGTAATAGCCGCGACCTACGAGCAGTACTTC. J is TRBJ2-7 and V is TRBV30, with no clear D. The CDR3 consists of 14 residues. Germline loops: CDR1 GTSNPN, CDR2 SVGIG (reference sequence). Between the trimmed V and J ends, which lost 0 bases and 2 bases, there was a span of 11 bases.

This clonotype was recorded a few times. The rearrangement links TRBV3-1 to TRBJ2-3; the match to TRBD2 covers 12 bases. Germline V gives CDR1 LGHDT, CDR2 YNNKEL (reference sequence). J gave up 4 bases and V 5 bases, and 7 bases lay outside the gene matches. This CDR3 region has 16 residues. The CDR3 region has the DNA TGTGCCAGCAGCTCCCGGACTAGCGGGAAGGCAGATACGCAGTATTTT. This gives the protein CASSSRTSGKADTQYF.

This clonotype was recorded a few times. The chain has TRBV28 and TRBJ2-4; D is tentatively TRBD1 or TRBD2 (6 bases each). The CDR3 length is 13 residues. Germline assignment: CDR1 MDHEN and CDR2 SYDVKM. The germline V and J ends were trimmed by 3 bases and 8 bases, with 11 bases remaining between them. The CDR3 region is CASSLPGADIQYF. In DNA, the CDR3 is TGTGCCAGCAGTTTGCCGGGGGCAGACATTCAGTACTTC.

The CDR3 loop reads CASSSGNLRNEQFF. The DNA of the CDR3 is TGTGCCAGCAGTTCCGGGAACCTCAGAAATGAGCAGTTCTTC. The chain joins TRBV7-8 to TRBJ2-1, with D tentatively TRBD2 (5 bases). V lost 6 bases to trimming and J lost 7 bases, with 16 bases between them. Germline CDR1 and CDR2: SGHVS and FQNEAQ. The CDR3 has 14 amino acids.

Ten or more counts support this clonotype. This rearrangement joins TRBV6-5 to TRBJ2-1; TRBD1 is a possible D gene (6 bases). This CDR3 has 12 amino acids. Germline V lookup: CDR1 MNHEY, CDR2 SVGAGI. Trimming took 6 bases from V and 3 from J, leaving 6 bases between them. The CDR3 DNA reads TGTGCCAGCAGACAGGGCTACAATGAGCAGTTCTTC. This sequence encodes CASRQGYNEQFF.

The chain employs TRBV4-3 and TRBJ1-4; 8 bases agree with TRBD1. CDR3 size: 18 residues. J was trimmed by 0 bases and V by 5 bases; bases with no gene match: 11. Germline CDR1 is LGHNA and CDR2 is YSLEER. CDR3 nucleotides: TGCGCCAGCAGCTTTGCTCTGGGGACAGGTGCAACTAATGAAAAACTGTTTTTT. This encodes CASSFALGTGATNEKLFF.

This clonotype was detected ten times or more. CDR3 residues: CASSFGGYEKLFF. CDR3 in DNA: TGTGCCAGCAGTTTTGGGGGTTACGAAAAACTGTTTTTT. V gene TRBV12-3 or TRBV12-4 combines with J gene TRBJ1-4; maybe TRBD1 (5 bases). CDR3 size: 13 residues. The V gene lost 3 bases and the J gene lost 8 bases, with 10 bases spanning the gap.

The gene calls are TRBV29-1 and TRBJ2-1, with D hard to call. The germline CDR1 and CDR2 sequences are SQVTM and ANQGSEA. The CDR3 is made up of 12 amino acids. Trimming removed 3 bases at V and 9 bases at J, with 12 bases between. DNA for the CDR3: TGCAGCGTTGATCCCCGACTCAGTGAGCAGTTCTTC. It specifies CSVDPRLSEQFF.

This clonotype occurred a few times. The chain links TRBV19 to TRBJ1-5, with 9 bases lining up with TRBD1. The CDR3 runs to 14 residues. Germline V gene data show CDR1 as LNHDA and CDR2 as SQIVND (reference sequence). V dropped 10 bases and J dropped 2; count of bases not matched to a gene: 6. CDR3 bases: TGTGCCACACGAACAGGGGGCCGCAATCAGCCCCAGCATTTT. Translating it yields CATRTGGRNQPQHF.

The rearrangement links TRBV7-2 to TRBJ2-2, with 8 bases matching TRBD2. With 2 bases clipped from V and 1 base from J, the junction kept 9 bases outside the gene matches. The CDR3 has 18 residues. Per the germline V gene, CDR1 is SGHTA and CDR2 is FQGNSA. The DNA for the CDR3 is TGTGCCAGCAGCTTATCAGTAAGCGGGAGTCTGAACACCGGGGAGCTGTTTTTT. Residues: CASSLSVSGSLNTGELFF.

This rearrangement joins TRBV4-2 to TRBJ2-7, with 11 bases fitting TRBD2. Trimming at V came to 0 bases and at J to 2 bases, leaving 6 bases not matched to a gene. This CDR3 has 17 amino acids. Germline V gene data show CDR1 as LGHNA and CDR2 as YNFKEQ. The CDR3, as DNA: TGTGCCAGCAGCCAAGATGGGCTAGCGGGAGGACCCTACGAGCAGTACTTC. Its protein product is CASSQDGLAGGPYEQYF.

This clonotype was observed a few times. CDR3 nucleotides: TGTGCCAGCAGTTATAGCGAAGGAAATGAGCAGTTCTTC. Its translation is CASSYSEGNEQFF. The chain uses TRBV12-3 or TRBV12-4 and TRBJ2-1; D might be TRBD2 (5 bases). The CDR3 loop spans 13 amino acids. The V gene lost 4 bases and the J gene lost 7 bases, with 11 bases spanning the gap.